The 19 T cell receptor beta chains below come from one sample, sequenced in a study of low-dose radiotherapy and immunotherapy resistance in tumors. Covering alpha and beta chains, TRAV- and TRBV-specific primers were used for the first-strand cDNA. It was with a constant-region primer and a V-primer adapter that TCRs were amplified over roughly 19 PCR cycles. From the reads, TCRdb called clonotypes with MiXCR, one entry per CDR3 protein. The sample comprises 10,000 to 15,000 distinct CDR3 sequences, 60% of which are singletons, and less than 10% rests with the top ten. These receptors all stem from a human donor with advanced metastatic prostate, ovarian, gallbladder or colorectal cancer (not recorded which). This table probably holds off-target reads from a library built for another chain.

The sample holds one count of this clonotype. The gene calls are TRBV11-2 and TRBJ1-2; TRBD1 is a possible D gene (6 bases). The CDR3 is made up of 15 amino acids. Trimming shortened V by 5 bases and J by 3 bases, and 16 bases separated the two germline ends. Germline V gives CDR1 SGHAT, CDR2 FQNNGV. The CDR3 coding sequence is TGTGCCAGCAGCGTGGGGCAGGGGCCGTACTATGGCTACACCTTC. Its protein product is CASSVGQGPYYGYTF.

The chain couples TRBV5-1 to TRBJ1-3; 7 nucleotides agree with TRBD1. This CDR3 is built from 16 residues. From germline, CDR1 is SGHRS and CDR2 YFSETQ. V shed 4 bases and J 0 bases; nucleotides not matched to a gene: 7. The CDR3 loop reads CASSRDSGRSGNTIYF. The CDR3, as DNA: TGCGCCAGCAGCAGGGACAGTGGGCGCTCTGGAAACACCATATATTTT. Drawing the rest from reference TRBV5-1 and TRBJ1-3, the complete variable domain is KAGVTQTPRYLIKTRGQQVTLSCSPISGHRSVSWYQQTPGQGLQFLFEYFSETQRNKGNFPGRFSGRQFSNSRSEMNVSTLELGDSALYLCASSRDSGRSGNTIYFGEGSWLTVV.

This clonotype was seen a few times. The rearrangement uses TRBV29-1 and TRBJ2-1, with a tentative D call TRBD1 (5 bases). The germline V gene encodes CDR1 SQVTM and CDR2 ANQGSEA. This CDR3 is 14 amino acids long. V lost 4 bases to trimming and J lost 0 bases, with 10 bases between them. CDR3 bases: TGCAGCGTTGGAACAGGAAGCTCCTACAATGAGCAGTTCTTC. Amino acid sequence: CSVGTGSSYNEQFF.

CDR3 sequence (DNA): TGTGCCAGCAGTCGACCTGGACAGGCAAGGTCTGCTCTCCGCAATCAGCCCCAGCATTTT. This translates into CASSRPGQARSALRNQPQHF. The J gene is TRBJ1-5, the V gene TRBV6-2 or TRBV6-3, with 7 bases matching TRBD1. The CDR3 loop spans 20 amino acids. The germline CDR1 and CDR2 sequences are MNHEY and SVGEGT. J was trimmed by 2 bases and V by 5 bases; bases with no gene match: 21.

The chain recombines TRBV4-3 with TRBJ2-1; 8 positions match TRBD2. Per the germline V gene, CDR1 is LGHNA and CDR2 is YSLEER. The V gene end was trimmed by 0 bases and the J gene end by 2 bases; junction bases not matched to a gene: 12. This CDR3 contains 19 residues. CDR3 amino acids: CASSQDRARGRGAYNEQFF. CDR3 sequence (DNA): TGCGCCAGCAGCCAAGATAGGGCCCGGGGGCGGGGGGCCTACAATGAGCAGTTCTTC.

The chain employs TRBV5-4 and TRBJ1-2; D is unclear. Germline V gene data show CDR1 as SGHNT and CDR2 as YYREEE (reference sequence). The V end was cut by 0 bases, the J end by 4 bases, with 10 bases between. The CDR3 totals 14 residues. CDR3 nucleotide sequence: TGTGCCAGCAGCTTGGATGGGTTAGTCTATGGCTACACCTTC. Translated, it gives CASSLDGLVYGYTF.

The chain couples TRBV6-1 to TRBJ1-2, with 9 nucleotides matching TRBD1. Looked up from germline, CDR1 is MNHNS and CDR2 is SASEGT. CDR3 length equals 13 residues. Trimming removed 5 bases from V and 6 bases from J; junction bases left unmatched: 4. The CDR3 sequence is CASSRDRDDGYTF. The CDR3 nucleotides read TGTGCCAGCAGTCGGGACAGGGACGATGGCTACACCTTC.

V usage is TRBV6-2 or TRBV6-3 and J usage is TRBJ2-1; D may be TRBD2 (6 bases). Deletions cut 5 bases from V and 15 bases from J, with 26 bases between. Germline V gene lookup returns CDR1 MNHEY and CDR2 SVGEGT. The CDR3 extends over 15 amino acids. CDR3: CASSELPGAAPDAFF. The DNA for the CDR3 is TGTGCCAGCAGTGAACTCCCGGGAGCGGCCCCAGATGCGTTCTTC.

To note about this clonotype: A junction end diverges from the germline sequence, so it may reflect a read error. The chain combines TRBV12-3 or TRBV12-4 with TRBJ2-7; D perhaps matches TRBD1 (5 bases). This CDR3 comprises 11 residues. The CDR3 region has the DNA TGTGCCAGCAGGGGGCAACTTTCCGTGGACTTC. Translated: CASRGQLSVDF.

The chain couples TRBV4-1 to TRBJ2-3, with D possibly being TRBD2 (7 bases). V was shortened by 3 bases and J by 2 bases, with 24 bases between the two germline ends. Germline loops: CDR1 MGHRA, CDR2 YSYEKL. The length of the CDR3 is 19 residues. In DNA form, the CDR3 reads TGCGCCAGCAGCCAGGACCACGGTGGGGGGGCCGGATTCACAGATACGCAGTATTTT. It encodes CASSQDHGGGAGFTDTQYF.

The genes are TRBV14 and TRBJ2-5; 12 bases are shared with TRBD2. This CDR3 has 16 residues. Germline V gene lookup returns CDR1 SGHDN and CDR2 FVKESK. J was trimmed by 3 bases and V by 4 bases; bases with no gene match: 6. The CDR3 loop reads CASSLRLAGVEETQYF. CDR3 in DNA: TGTGCCAGCAGCCTTCGACTAGCGGGGGTCGAAGAGACCCAGTACTTC.

Regarding this clonotype: This may be a read error: a much more frequent sequence differs by one nucleotide. The V and J genes are TRBV28 and TRBJ1-6; D might be TRBD1 (5 bases). Germline assignment: CDR1 MDHEN and CDR2 SYDVKM. CDR3 length equals 15 residues. CDR3 coding DNA: TGTGCCAGCAGCCTGAGCCGGGCAGGGAATTCACCCCCCCACTTT. It is translated as CASSLSRAGNSPPHF.

The rearrangement joins TRBV10-3 to TRBJ1-2; possible D gene TRBD1, 5 bases. Trimming removed 6 bases from V and 13 bases from J, with 12 bases in between. This CDR3 has 10 residues. CDR1 and CDR2 (germline): ENHRY, SYGVKD. The CDR3 bases are TGTGCCATCAGACAGACAGTGCCCACCTTC. Translated: CAIRQTVPTF.

The rearrangement joins TRBV5-6 to TRBJ2-3; D is perhaps TRBD1 (6 bases). The germline CDR1 and CDR2 sequences are SGHDT and YYEEEE. V lost 3 bases and J lost 2, with 22 bases in between. The CDR3 consists of 18 residues. CDR3 amino acids: CASSWVTGTVRNTDTQYF. DNA for the CDR3: TGTGCCAGCAGCTGGGTCACAGGGACGGTTCGGAACACAGATACGCAGTATTTT. The complete variable domain, with remaining parts taken from reference TRBV5-6 and TRBJ2-3, reads DAGVTQSPTHLIKTRGQQVTLRCSPKSGHDTVSWYQQALGQGPQFIFQYYEEEERQRGNFPDRFSGHQFPNYSSELNVNALLLGDSALYLCASSWVTGTVRNTDTQYFGPGTRLTVL.

For this clonotype: A read error may produce the germline difference seen at one junction end. The genes are TRBV7-7 and TRBJ1-4; tentative D call: TRBD1 (5 bases). Germline CDR1 reads SSHAT; CDR2 reads FNYEAQ (reference sequence). CDR3 size: 16 residues. The CDR3 loop is CASSLTYTGGNEKLFF. The DNA for the CDR3 is TGTGCTAGCAGCTTAACTTATACAGGTGGAAATGAAAAACTGTTTTTT.

The CDR3 DNA reads as TGTGCCAGCAGCGAGACCCAGGACTATAATGAAAAACTGTTTTTT. This sequence encodes CASSETQDYNEKLFF. The chain combines TRBV5-8 with TRBJ1-4, with D hard to call. The CDR3 is 15 amino acids. CDR1 is SGHTS and CDR2 is YDEGEE in the germline V gene. V was shortened by 4 bases and J by 4 bases, with 14 bases between the two germline ends.

Comment on this clonotype: The junction departs from the called germline gene at one end, perhaps through a read error. The chain is built from TRBV14 and TRBJ1-4; 7 bases match TRBD1. CDR1 is SGHDN and CDR2 is FVKESK in the germline V gene. CDR3 length: 18 amino acids. As DNA, the CDR3 is TGTGCCAGCAGCAAAGACAGGGCTCCCTCCTCGACTAATGAAAAACTGTTTTTT. Amino acid sequence: CASSKDRAPSSTNEKLFF.

This clonotype was counted between two and nine times. This rearrangement joins TRBV5-4 to TRBJ2-5, with 8 nucleotides matching TRBD1. Germline V gene lookup returns CDR1 SGHNT and CDR2 YYREEE (reference sequence). The V segment lost 4 bases and the J segment 3 bases; nucleotides outside the gene matches: 8. CDR3 length equals 15 residues. CDR3 region: CASSRLGQGEETQYF. The CDR3 region has the DNA TGTGCCAGCAGCCGCCTAGGACAGGGTGAAGAGACCCAGTACTTC.

The table lists this clonotype with a few counts. V usage is TRBV18 and J usage is TRBJ2-7; 10 nucleotides line up with TRBD1. The CDR3 is 15 amino acids. The V gene end was trimmed by 2 bases and the J gene end by 0 bases; junction bases not matched to a gene: 1. Germline CDR1 reads KGHSH; CDR2 reads LQKENI. The CDR3 sequence: CASSPRQGASYEQYF. The CDR3 region has the DNA TGTGCCAGCTCACCAAGACAGGGGGCCTCCTACGAGCAGTACTTC.